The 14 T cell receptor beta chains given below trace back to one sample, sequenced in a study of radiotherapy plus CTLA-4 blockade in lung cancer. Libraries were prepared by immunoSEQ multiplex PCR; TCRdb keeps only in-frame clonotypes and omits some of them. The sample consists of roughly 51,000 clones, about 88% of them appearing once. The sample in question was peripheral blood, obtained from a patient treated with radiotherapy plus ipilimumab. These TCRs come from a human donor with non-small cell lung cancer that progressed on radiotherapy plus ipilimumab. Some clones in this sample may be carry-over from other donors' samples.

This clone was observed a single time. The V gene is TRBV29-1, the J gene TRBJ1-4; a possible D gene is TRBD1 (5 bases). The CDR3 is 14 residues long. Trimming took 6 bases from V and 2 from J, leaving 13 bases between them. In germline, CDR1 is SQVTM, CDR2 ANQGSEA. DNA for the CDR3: TGCAGCGTAAAAGGGGCCTGGACTAATGAAAAACTGTTTTTT. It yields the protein CSVKGAWTNEKLFF.

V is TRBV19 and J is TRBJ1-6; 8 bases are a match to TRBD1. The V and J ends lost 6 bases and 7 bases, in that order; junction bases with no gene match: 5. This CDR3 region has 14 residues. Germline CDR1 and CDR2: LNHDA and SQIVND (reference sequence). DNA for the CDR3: TGTGCCAGTAGGATACAGGGGGGAAATTCACCCCTCCACTTT. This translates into CASRIQGGNSPLHF.

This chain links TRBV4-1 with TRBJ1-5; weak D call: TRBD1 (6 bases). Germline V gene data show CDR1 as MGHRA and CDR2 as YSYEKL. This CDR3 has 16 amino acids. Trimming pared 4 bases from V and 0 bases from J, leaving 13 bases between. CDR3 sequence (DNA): TGCGCCAGCAGCCTAGACTGGACAGTTAGCAATCAGCCCCAGCATTTT. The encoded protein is CASSLDWTVSNQPQHF.

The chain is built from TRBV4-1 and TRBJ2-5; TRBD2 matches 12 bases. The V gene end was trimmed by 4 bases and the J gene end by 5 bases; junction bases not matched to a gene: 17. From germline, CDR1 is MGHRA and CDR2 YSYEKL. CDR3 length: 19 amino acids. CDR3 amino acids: CASSLRMTSGSGADETQYF. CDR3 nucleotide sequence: TGCGCCAGCAGCCTTCGAATGACTAGCGGGAGTGGTGCGGATGAGACCCAGTACTTC.

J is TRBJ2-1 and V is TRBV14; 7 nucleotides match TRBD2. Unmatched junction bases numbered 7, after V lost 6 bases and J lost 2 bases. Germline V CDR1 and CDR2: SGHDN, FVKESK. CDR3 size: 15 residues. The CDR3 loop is CASRRGGVAYNEQFF. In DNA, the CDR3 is TGTGCCAGCAGACGCGGGGGTGTCGCCTACAATGAGCAGTTCTTC.

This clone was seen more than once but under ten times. The CDR3 reads CASSKGQRTYEQYF. Written as DNA, the CDR3 is TGTGCCAGCAGCAAGGGACAGCGGACCTACGAGCAGTACTTC. The genes are TRBV6-5 and TRBJ2-7; 7 nucleotides align to TRBD1. Trimming at V came to 6 bases and at J to 2 bases, leaving 7 bases not matched to a gene. The CDR3 is 14 amino acids. From germline, CDR1 is MNHEY and CDR2 SVGAGI.

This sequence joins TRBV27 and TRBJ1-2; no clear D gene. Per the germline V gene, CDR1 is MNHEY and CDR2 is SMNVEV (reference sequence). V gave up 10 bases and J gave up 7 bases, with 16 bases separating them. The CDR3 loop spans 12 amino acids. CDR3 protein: CATLGGGVGYTF. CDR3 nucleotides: TGTGCCACCTTAGGAGGAGGAGTTGGCTACACCTTC.

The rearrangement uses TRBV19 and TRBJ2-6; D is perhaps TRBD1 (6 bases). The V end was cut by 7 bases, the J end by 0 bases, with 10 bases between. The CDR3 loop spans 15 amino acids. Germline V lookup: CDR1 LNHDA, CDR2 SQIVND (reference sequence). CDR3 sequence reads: CASTTGSSGANVLTF. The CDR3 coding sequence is TGTGCCAGTACTACAGGGAGCTCTGGGGCCAACGTCCTGACTTTC.

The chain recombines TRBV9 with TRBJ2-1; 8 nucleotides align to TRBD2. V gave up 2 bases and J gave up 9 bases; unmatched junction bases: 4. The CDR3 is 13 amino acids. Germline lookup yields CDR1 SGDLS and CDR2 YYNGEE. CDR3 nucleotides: TGTGCCAGCAGCGTTAGCGGGGTAGCTGAGCAGTTCTTC. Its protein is CASSVSGVAEQFF. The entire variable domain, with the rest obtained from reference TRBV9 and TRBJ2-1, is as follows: DSGVTQTPKHLITATGQRVTLRCSPRSGDLSVYWYQQSLDQGLQFLIQYYNGEERAKGNILERFSAQQFPDLHSELNLSSLELGDSALYFCASSVSGVAEQFFGPGTRLTVL.

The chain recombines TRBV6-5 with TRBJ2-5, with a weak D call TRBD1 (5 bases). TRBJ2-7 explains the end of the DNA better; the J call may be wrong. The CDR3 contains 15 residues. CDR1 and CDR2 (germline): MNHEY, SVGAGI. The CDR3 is CASSYMAGSSYEQYF. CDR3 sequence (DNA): TGTGCCAGCAGTTACATGGCAGGGTCTTCCTACGAGCAGTACTTC.

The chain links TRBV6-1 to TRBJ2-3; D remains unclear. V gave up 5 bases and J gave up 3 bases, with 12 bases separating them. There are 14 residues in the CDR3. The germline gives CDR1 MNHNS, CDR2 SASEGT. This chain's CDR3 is CASSSLWATDTQYF. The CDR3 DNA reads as TGTGCCAGCAGTTCCCTCTGGGCGACAGATACGCAGTATTTT.

Here the CDR3 reads CASSRGGLAGVPYNEQFF. CDR3 nucleotides: TGCGCCAGCAGTCGAGGTGGACTAGCGGGAGTCCCCTACAATGAGCAGTTCTTC. The rearrangement uses TRBV4-3 and TRBJ2-1; 13 nucleotides agree with TRBD2. The germline V gene has CDR1 LGHNA and CDR2 YSLEER. J gave up 2 bases and V 6 bases, and 10 bases lay outside the gene matches. The CDR3 is 18 amino acids.

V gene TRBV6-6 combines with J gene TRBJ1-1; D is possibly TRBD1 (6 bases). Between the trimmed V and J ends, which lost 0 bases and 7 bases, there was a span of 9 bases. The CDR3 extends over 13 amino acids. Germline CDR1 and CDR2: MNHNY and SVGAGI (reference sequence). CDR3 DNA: TGTGCCAGCAGTTACTCTACAGGGAGTGAAGCTTTCTTT. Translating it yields CASSYSTGSEAFF.

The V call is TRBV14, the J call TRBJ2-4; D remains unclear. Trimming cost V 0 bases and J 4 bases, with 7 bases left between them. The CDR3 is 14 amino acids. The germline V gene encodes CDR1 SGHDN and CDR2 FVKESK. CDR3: CASSQDNRKNIQYF. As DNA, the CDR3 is TGTGCCAGCAGCCAAGACAACAGAAAAAACATTCAGTACTTC.